This T cell receptor beta chain was recorded in a study of blood T cell repertoires in COVID-19. Overall study context: PBMCs, B-cell-depleted T cells, or T cells provided the cDNA or gDNA that made up the material.

This clone came up once. Original analysis: By means of reference gene primer amplification, nucleated cell counts were estimated. Data came from immunoSEQ multiplex PCR; TCRdb stores just in-frame clones and leaves some out. V, J and clone size were drawn from that table, and D and trimming were deduced from the DNA. The sample lists approximately 440,000 clones, roughly 87% occurring once. CDR3 length equals 15 residues. The ends lost 3 bases at V and 1 base at J; junction bases unmatched: 5. Germline-derived CDR1 and CDR2 are MDHEN and SYDVKM. This chain connects TRBV28 to TRBJ1-1; TRBD1 matches at 7 bases. Source material: PBMCs or T cells enriched from blood (not recorded which). This clonotype originated in a woman aged 18 to 35 who had recovered from COVID-19. CDR3 in amino acids: CASSFRRTGNTEAFF. The CDR3 DNA is TGTGCCAGCAGTTTTAGGAGGACAGGGAACACTGAAGCTTTCTTT. Full variable domain (missing parts from reference TRBV28 and TRBJ1-1): DVKVTQSSRYLVKRTGEKVFLECVQDMDHENMFWYRQDPGLGLRLIYFSYDVKMKEKGDIPEGYSVSREKKERFSLILESASTNQTSMYLCASSFRRTGNTEAFFGQGTRLTVV.